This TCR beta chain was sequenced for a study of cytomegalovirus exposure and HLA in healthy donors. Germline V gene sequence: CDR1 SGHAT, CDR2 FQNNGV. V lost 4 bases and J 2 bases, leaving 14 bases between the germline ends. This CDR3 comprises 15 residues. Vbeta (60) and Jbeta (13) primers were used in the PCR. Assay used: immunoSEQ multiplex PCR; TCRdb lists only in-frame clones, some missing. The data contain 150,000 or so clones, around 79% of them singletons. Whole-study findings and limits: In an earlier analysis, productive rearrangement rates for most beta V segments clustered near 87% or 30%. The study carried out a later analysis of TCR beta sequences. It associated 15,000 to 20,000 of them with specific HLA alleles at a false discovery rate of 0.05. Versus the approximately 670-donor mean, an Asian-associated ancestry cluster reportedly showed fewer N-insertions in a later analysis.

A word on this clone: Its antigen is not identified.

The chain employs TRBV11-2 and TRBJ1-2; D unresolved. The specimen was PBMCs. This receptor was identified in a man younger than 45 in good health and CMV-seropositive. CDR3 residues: CASSSPRVSNYGYTF. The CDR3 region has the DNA TGTGCCAGCAGCTCCCCGAGGGTTTCCAACTATGGCTACACCTTC.